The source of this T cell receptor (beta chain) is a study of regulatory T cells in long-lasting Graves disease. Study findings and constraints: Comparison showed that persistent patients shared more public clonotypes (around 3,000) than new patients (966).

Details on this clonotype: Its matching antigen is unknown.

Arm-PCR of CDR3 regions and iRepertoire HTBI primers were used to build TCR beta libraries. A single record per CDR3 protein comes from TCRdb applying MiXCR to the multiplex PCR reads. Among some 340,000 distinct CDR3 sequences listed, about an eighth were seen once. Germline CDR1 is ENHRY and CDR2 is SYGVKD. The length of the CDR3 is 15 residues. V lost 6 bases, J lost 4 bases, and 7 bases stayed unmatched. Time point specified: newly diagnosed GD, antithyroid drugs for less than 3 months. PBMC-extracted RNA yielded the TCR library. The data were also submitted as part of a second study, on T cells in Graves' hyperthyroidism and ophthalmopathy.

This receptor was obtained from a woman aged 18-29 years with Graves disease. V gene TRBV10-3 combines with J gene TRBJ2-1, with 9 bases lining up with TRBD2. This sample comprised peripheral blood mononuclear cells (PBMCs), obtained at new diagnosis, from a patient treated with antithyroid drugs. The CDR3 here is CAISPSGVRYNEQFF. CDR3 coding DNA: TGTGCCATCAGCCCTAGCGGGGTGAGGTACAATGAGCAGTTCTTC.